Sequencing of this TCR beta chain was carried out in a study of CD8 T cells in ankylosing spondylitis. The study's findings and limits: Significantly higher representation of disease-linked clones was reported for matched ankylosing spondylitis synovial fluid. Seemingly distinctive of ankylosing spondylitis blood was a TCR beta motif formed by eight highly homologous variants. Relatively rare in peripheral blood, disease-linked clones were also CD8+.

As regards this clonotype: Its antigen is unknown.

In making TCR beta libraries, quantitative 5'-RACE with molecular barcodes was used. MiXCR, applied by TCRdb to the 5' RACE reads, yields one record per CDR3 protein. Of a few hundred thousand distinct CDR3 sequences listed, about 20% are singletons. Trimming shortened V by 2 bases and J by 1 base, and 6 bases separated the two germline ends. This CDR3 has 15 residues. Germline assignment: CDR1 MNHEY and CDR2 SVGAGI. The receptor's source is a male donor with ankylosing spondylitis. Sequencing was carried out using blood, either unsorted or a sorted T cell fraction (not recorded which). The J gene is TRBJ2-6, the V gene TRBV6-5, with TRBD2 as a possible D gene (5 bases). The chain's CDR3 is CASSYGLSGANVLTF. The CDR3, as DNA: TGTGCCAGCAGTTACGGACTTTCTGGGGCCAACGTCCTGACTTTC.